This record looks at one T cell receptor beta chain sequence and its context. Its antigen is not identified. Sequencing used immunoSEQ multiplex PCR; TCRdb keeps in-frame clones, though not all of them. Of about 110,000 clones in the sample, about 92% were seen once. Germline V lookup: CDR1 MNHEY, CDR2 SMNVEV (reference sequence). This CDR3 contains 15 residues. Losses at the gene ends were 5 bases for V and 8 bases for J; bases not matched to a gene: 14. The data are from a study of cytomegalovirus exposure and HLA in healthy donors. Study conclusions and caveats: A few of the chains that were CMV-associated were confirmed in vitro to be specific for CMV antigens. The study designated 150 or so TCR beta chains cytomegalovirus-associated.

This sequence was found in a woman under 30 in good health and CMV-seronegative. Sequenced sample: PBMCs. V usage is TRBV27 and J usage is TRBJ2-5; TRBD2 matches 7 bases. Here the CDR3 reads CASSVMPGTKGTQYF. The CDR3 bases are TGTGCCAGCAGTGTTATGCCCGGGACTAAGGGTACCCAGTACTTC.